A single sample is the source of the 21 T cell receptor beta chains below, sequenced in a study of post-analysis software for immune sequencing data. General study points: Patients used several TRBV segments, including TRBV5-6, TRBV5-1 and TRBV20-1, more often than controls.

Unique molecular identifiers featured in each of the TCR beta cDNA libraries. TCRdb processed the PCR reads anew with MiXCR; each CDR3 protein has one entry. Of 350,000 to 450,000 distinct CDR3 sequences in the sample, about a third were seen once. Their antigen targets remain unknown. The sequenced material came from blood. Receptors originate from a girl between 5 and 17 years old with multiple sclerosis.

Only a few counts were recorded for this clonotype. The chain joins TRBV10-2 to TRBJ2-5; 12 nucleotides agree with TRBD1. The V gene's germline CDR1 is WSHSY and CDR2 SAAADI. This CDR3 is built from 15 residues. V gave up 6 bases and J gave up 5 bases; unmatched junction bases: 7. CDR3 sequence (DNA): TGCGCCAGCAGACCGGGACAGGGGGCAACGGAGACCCAGTACTTC. Its translation is CASRPGQGATETQYF.

In its sample, this clonotype was seen a few times. The chain links TRBV5-1 to TRBJ2-1, with 10 bases identical to TRBD1. J lost 6 bases, V lost 1 base, and 7 bases had no gene match. There are 16 residues in the CDR3. Germline CDR1 reads SGHRS; CDR2 reads YFSETQ. This chain's CDR3 is CASSLFGTGEGNEQFF. DNA of the CDR3: TGCGCCAGCAGCTTGTTTGGGACAGGGGAGGGCAATGAGCAGTTCTTC.

This clonotype was counted ten times or more. This chain links TRBV6-5 with TRBJ2-5, with D perhaps matching TRBD2 (5 bases). Deletions cut 2 bases from V and 2 bases from J, with 9 bases between. This CDR3 region has 14 residues. Per the germline V gene, CDR1 is MNHEY and CDR2 is SVGAGI. CDR3 protein: CASSYGLSQETQYF. CDR3 DNA sequence: TGTGCCAGCAGTTACGGACTCAGTCAAGAGACCCAGTACTTC.

This clonotype was found a few times. V is TRBV28 and J is TRBJ2-7; TRBD1 aligns across 7 bases. The better agreement between TRBJ2-5 and the DNA end casts doubt on the J call. Germline V lookup: CDR1 MDHEN, CDR2 SYDVKM. The CDR3 consists of 16 residues. The CDR3 sequence: CASSSGSTGFRETQYF. CDR3 DNA: TGTGCCAGCAGCTCCGGCTCGACAGGGTTTAGAGAGACCCAGTACTTC.

With respect to this clonotype: A junction boundary mismatches the germline segment, possibly from a read error. This sequence joins TRBV7-2 and TRBJ2-3, with 8 positions matching TRBD2. This CDR3 is 17 amino acids long. CDR1 is SGHTA and CDR2 is FQGNSA in the germline V gene. The CDR3 here is CASSFSSSGDLTDTRYF. CDR3 sequence (DNA): TGTGCCAGCAGCTTTAGTAGTAGCGGGGATCTCACAGATACGCGGTATTTT.

A single count supports this clonotype. The chain joins TRBV6-1 to TRBJ1-5; D call uncertain. CDR1 and CDR2 from the germline V gene are MNHNS and SASEGT. With 7 bases removed from V and 2 bases from J, the gap between germline ends came to 15 bases. This CDR3 comprises 15 residues. Here the CDR3 DNA reads TGTGCCAGCAACCCTGGACTTGGCGGCAATCAGCCCCAGCATTTT. It translates to CASNPGLGGNQPQHF.

The V and J genes are TRBV7-8 and TRBJ1-1; tentatively, D is TRBD1 (6 bases). CDR3 size: 13 residues. Germline lookup yields CDR1 SGHVS and CDR2 FQNEAQ. Trimming removed 5 bases from V and 8 bases from J, with 15 bases in between. As DNA, the CDR3 is TGTGCCAGCAGCCTAAAAGCCGGGACAGAAGCTTTCTTT. Its protein is CASSLKAGTEAFF.

This clonotype was counted a few times. The chain uses TRBV5-1 and TRBJ2-1, with a tentative D call TRBD1 (6 bases). V was clipped by 1 base and J by 7 bases, with 24 bases between them. CDR1 SGHRS and CDR2 YFSETQ come from the germline V gene. This CDR3 spans 18 amino acids. CDR3 amino acids: CASSLNMAQGYPWNEQFF. CDR3 nucleotides: TGCGCCAGCAGCTTGAACATGGCTCAGGGGTACCCTTGGAATGAGCAGTTCTTC.

This clonotype occurred many times. J is TRBJ2-1 and V is TRBV20-1, with a tentative D call TRBD2 (7 bases). V was clipped by 3 bases and J by 6 bases, with 9 bases between them. This CDR3 is built from 12 residues. Germline CDR1 reads DFQATT; CDR2 reads SNEGSKA (reference sequence). CDR3 coding DNA: TGCAGTGCTAGCGGGGGGCCCAATGAGCAGTTCTTC. Amino acids: CSASGGPNEQFF.

The chain recombines TRBV7-9 with TRBJ1-2; D unclear. The CDR3 spans 15 residues. The V and J ends lost 4 bases and 5 bases respectively, with 17 bases between them. Germline CDR1 is SEHNR and CDR2 is FQNEAQ (reference sequence). The CDR3 loop is CASSSTRSTIYGYTF. The CDR3 nucleotides read TGTGCCAGCAGCTCTACCAGGTCAACGATTTATGGCTACACCTTC.

In the case of this clonotype: An end of the junction does not agree with germline; a read error may underlie this. CDR3 amino acids: CASSYDITRRSMNPEAFF. DNA for the CDR3: TGTGCCAGCAGTTACGATATTACCCGACGGTCTATGAACCCTGAAGCTTTCTTT. V and J are TRBV6-2 or TRBV6-3 and TRBJ1-1; no reliable D call. Per germline, CDR1 MNHEY and CDR2 SVGEGT. This CDR3 spans 18 amino acids.

A few counts support this clonotype. The chain is built from TRBV7-9 and TRBJ1-1; D gene uncertain. CDR1 SEHNR and CDR2 FQNEAQ come from the germline V gene (reference sequence). V lost 7 bases and J lost 1, with 10 bases in between. The CDR3 has 13 amino acids. CDR3 loop: CASTFTENTEAFF. CDR3 nucleotide sequence: TGTGCCAGCACCTTCACAGAGAACACTGAAGCTTTCTTT.

The gene calls are TRBV29-1 and TRBJ1-1, with D possibly being TRBD1 (5 bases). From germline, CDR1 is SQVTM and CDR2 ANQGSEA. V was shortened by 0 bases and J by 5 bases, with 13 bases between the two germline ends. The CDR3 contains 14 residues. The CDR3 protein is CSVEDLRRETEAFF. CDR3 nucleotide sequence: TGCAGCGTTGAAGATCTTCGCAGGGAAACTGAAGCTTTCTTT.

This chain joins TRBV12-3 or TRBV12-4 and TRBJ1-1; no clear D gene. Trimming removed 5 bases from V and 1 base from J, with 8 bases in between. The CDR3 has 13 residues. In nucleotides, the CDR3 is TGTGCCAGCAGTACGCACAAGAACACTGAAGCTTTCTTT. Translating it yields CASSTHKNTEAFF.

This clonotype was counted only a few times. The rearrangement uses TRBV20-1 and TRBJ2-1, with TRBD2 matching 7 bases. The length of the CDR3 is 13 residues. After removal of 5 bases from V and 8 bases from J, the junction contained 9 bases not matched to a gene. In germline, CDR1 is DFQATT, CDR2 SNEGSKA (reference sequence). The CDR3 nucleotides are TGCAGTGCTGGGAGGGCACTCCAGGATGAGCAGTTCTTC. Translation gives CSAGRALQDEQFF.

This chain uses TRBV5-1 with TRBJ1-1; a possible D gene is TRBD1 (5 bases). This CDR3 has 16 residues. CDR1 is SGHRS, CDR2 YFSETQ, per germline. Between the trimmed V and J ends, which lost 2 bases and 0 bases, there was a span of 14 bases. For the CDR3, the DNA is TGCGCCAGCAGCTTCATGACAGTCTCCATGAACACTGAAGCTTTCTTT. It translates to CASSFMTVSMNTEAFF.

This chain joins TRBV7-9 and TRBJ2-5, with 9 bases fitting TRBD1. The J call may be faulty, since TRBJ2-4 better matches the DNA end. Germline V gene sequence: CDR1 SEHNR, CDR2 FQNEAQ (reference sequence). The CDR3 extends over 15 amino acids. The chain's CDR3 is CASSSTETGGNIQYF. The CDR3 nucleotides are TGTGCCAGCAGCTCAACAGAGACAGGGGGAAACATTCAGTACTTC.

In its sample, this clonotype was seen a few times. The rearrangement uses TRBV4-1 and TRBJ2-1, with D hard to call. This CDR3 contains 12 residues. V lost 1 base and J lost 10, with 8 bases in between. Germline V gives CDR1 MGHRA, CDR2 YSYEKL. The DNA of the CDR3 is TGCGCCAGCAGCCAAGGGTCTCAGGAGCAGTTCTTC. Translated, it gives CASSQGSQEQFF.

The V call is TRBV5-1, the J call TRBJ2-1; no clear D. This CDR3 is built from 15 residues. The germline gives CDR1 SGHRS, CDR2 YFSETQ. The V gene lost 2 bases and the J gene lost 7 bases, with 16 bases spanning the gap. CDR3 nucleotides: TGCGCCAGCAGCTTTAACCGGGCTCAGAGAAATGAGCAGTTCTTC. The encoded protein is CASSFNRAQRNEQFF.

The J gene is TRBJ1-2, the V gene TRBV6-5; D call uncertain. The ends were cut back, 7 bases at V and 0 bases at J, with 12 bases in the middle. The CDR3 length is 14 residues. CDR1 and CDR2 from the germline V gene are MNHEY and SVGAGI. The CDR3 is CASKKSATNYGYTF. DNA of the CDR3: TGTGCCAGCAAAAAATCAGCTACTAACTATGGCTACACCTTC.

The chain is built from TRBV4-3 and TRBJ2-1; TRBD2 might be the D (5 bases). The CDR3 length is 15 residues. The V end was cut by 0 bases, the J end by 11 bases, with 17 bases between. Germline assignment: CDR1 LGHNA and CDR2 YSLEER. The CDR3 DNA is TGCGCCAGCAGCCAAGAGAGTGTTGGAGGCTATAAGCAGTTCTTC. This codes for CASSQESVGGYKQFF.